This passage covers 6 T cell receptor beta chains from one sample sequenced in a study of T cell clones after liver transplantation. Method: immunoSEQ multiplex PCR; TCRdb's copy keeps in-frame clones and lacks some. The sample includes fewer than 65,000 clones, 85% to 90% seen only once; the top ten take under 15%. The sequences come from CD8+ T cells from blood, collected 12 months after liver transplant. All receptors derive from a human patient who received a liver transplant. T cells may partly derive from the graft donor.

The J gene is TRBJ2-2, the V gene TRBV28; TRBD1 matches at 9 bases. Per the germline V gene, CDR1 is MDHEN and CDR2 is SYDVKM. There are 15 residues in the CDR3. J was trimmed by 3 bases and V by 4 bases; bases with no gene match: 3. This chain's CDR3 is CASSSGQGDTGELFF. CDR3 DNA: TGTGCCAGCAGTTCGGGACAGGGAGACACCGGGGAGCTGTTTTTT. The full variable domain, completed using reference TRBV28 and TRBJ2-2, is DVKVTQSSRYLVKRTGEKVFLECVQDMDHENMFWYRQDPGLGLRLIYFSYDVKMKEKGDIPEGYSVSREKKERFSLILESASTNQTSMYLCASSSGQGDTGELFFGEGSRLTVL.

The V and J genes are TRBV5-4 and TRBJ2-7; possibly TRBD1 for D (6 bases). This CDR3 is built from 12 residues. CDR1 SGHNT and CDR2 YYREEE come from the germline V gene (reference sequence). V lost 2 bases to trimming and J lost 5 bases, with 8 bases between them. The DNA for the CDR3 is TGTGCCAGCAGCTTTTACAGGGACGAGCAGTACTTC. This translates into CASSFYRDEQYF.

This chain links TRBV7-9 with TRBJ2-5, with D uncertain. V was shortened by 3 bases and J by 6 bases, with 11 bases between the two germline ends. The germline V gene encodes CDR1 SEHNR and CDR2 FQNEAQ (reference sequence). The CDR3 sequence is 13 residues long. Written as DNA, the CDR3 is TGTGCCAGCAGCTTCTTTTTAGAGAAGACCCAGTACTTC. Protein product: CASSFFLEKTQYF.

The gene calls are TRBV25-1 and TRBJ1-1; D gene ambiguous. Germline lookup yields CDR1 MGHDK and CDR2 SYGVNS. The CDR3 has 15 amino acids. V gave up 3 bases and J gave up 4 bases, with 15 bases separating them. CDR3 residues: CASSEGRVRSTEAFF. For the CDR3, the DNA is TGTGCCAGCAGTGAGGGTCGCGTGAGGAGCACTGAAGCTTTCTTT.

This chain uses TRBV28 with TRBJ1-5, with D perhaps matching TRBD1 (6 bases). The germline gives CDR1 MDHEN, CDR2 SYDVKM. With 3 bases removed from V and 0 bases from J, the gap between germline ends came to 12 bases. This CDR3 spans 16 amino acids. The CDR3 sequence is CASSFVWGASNQPQHF. The CDR3 DNA reads TGTGCCAGCAGTTTCGTGTGGGGGGCTAGCAATCAGCCCCAGCATTTT.

The J gene is TRBJ2-4, the V gene TRBV9; 7 positions agree with TRBD2. The ends lost 0 bases at V and 0 bases at J; junction bases unmatched: 0. CDR3 length equals 15 residues. Germline CDR1 SGDLS, CDR2 YYNGEE. Written as DNA, the CDR3 is TGTGCCAGCAGCGTAGGCGGGGGAGCCAAAAACATTCAGTACTTC. Translating it yields CASSVGGGAKNIQYF.